This TCR beta chain appears in the sequencing data of a study of blood T cells in healthy people across ages. Each donor's blood draw was 8.5 to 10 milliliters of peripheral blood. Total RNA was isolated from each sample in quantities of at least 5 micrograms. Together with a sample-barcoded 5' primer, a J-beta primer mix was included in a second PCR lasting about 6 to 11 cycles. Through a template-switch adaptor with 12 random nucleotides, each cDNA molecule received a tag. TCRdb ran MiXCR on the 5' RACE reads and lists one entry per CDR3 protein. Of about 1.5 million distinct CDR3 sequences listed, approximately 42% were seen once; the top ten hold less than 8%. This CDR3 comprises 15 residues. Germline CDR1 is MNHEY and CDR2 is SMNVEV (reference sequence). Trimming removed 2 bases at V and 3 bases at J, with 11 bases between.

The J gene is TRBJ1-5, the V gene TRBV27; TRBD1 is a possible D gene (5 bases). The sequence was obtained from a woman aged 18-29 years in good health. What was sequenced was blood. The DNA for the CDR3 is TGTGCCAGCAGTTTAGCAGGGTCACCCAATCAGCCCCAGCATTTT. It yields the protein CASSLAGSPNQPQHF.